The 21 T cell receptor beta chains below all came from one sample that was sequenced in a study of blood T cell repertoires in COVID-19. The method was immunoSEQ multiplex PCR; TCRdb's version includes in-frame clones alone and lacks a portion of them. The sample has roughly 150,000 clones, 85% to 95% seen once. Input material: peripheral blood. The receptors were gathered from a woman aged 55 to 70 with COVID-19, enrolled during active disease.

The CDR3 DNA sequence: TGTGCCAGCAGTTTCACCGGACAGGTTTCCCCGTGGACCTACAATGAGCAGTTCTTC. Translating gives CASSFTGQVSPWTYNEQFF. This rearrangement joins TRBV27 to TRBJ2-1; 7 bases are shared with TRBD1. The CDR3 contains 19 residues. J was trimmed by 2 bases and V by 3 bases; bases with no gene match: 16. CDR1 is MNHEY and CDR2 is SMNVEV in the germline V gene (reference sequence).

The CDR3 here is CAWSTGDNQPQHF. The CDR3 DNA sequence: TGTGCCTGGTCGACAGGGGACAATCAGCCCCAGCATTTT. The gene calls are TRBV30 and TRBJ1-5; 8 bases match TRBD1. This CDR3 spans 13 amino acids. Germline V gene sequence: CDR1 GTSNPN, CDR2 SVGIG (reference sequence). Trimming at V came to 5 bases and at J to 3 bases, leaving 3 bases not matched to a gene.

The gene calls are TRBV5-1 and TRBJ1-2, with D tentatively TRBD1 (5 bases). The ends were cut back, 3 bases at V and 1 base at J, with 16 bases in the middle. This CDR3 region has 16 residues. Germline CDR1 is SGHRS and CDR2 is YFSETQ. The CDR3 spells CASSYRTQELNYGYTF. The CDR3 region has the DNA TGCGCCAGCAGCTACCGAACACAGGAGCTTAACTATGGCTACACCTTC.

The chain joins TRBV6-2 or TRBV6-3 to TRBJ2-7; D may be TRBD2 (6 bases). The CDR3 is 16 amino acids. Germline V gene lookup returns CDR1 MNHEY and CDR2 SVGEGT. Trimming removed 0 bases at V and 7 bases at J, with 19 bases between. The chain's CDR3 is CASSYSATVSAGEQYF. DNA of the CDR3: TGTGCCAGCAGTTACTCCGCGACAGTCAGCGCGGGGGAGCAGTACTTC.

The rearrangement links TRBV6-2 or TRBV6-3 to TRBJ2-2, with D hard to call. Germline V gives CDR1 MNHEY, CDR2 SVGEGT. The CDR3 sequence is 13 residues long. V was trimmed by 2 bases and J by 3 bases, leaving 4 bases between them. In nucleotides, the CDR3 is TGTGCCAGCAGTTACACGGACACCGGGGAGCTGTTTTTT. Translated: CASSYTDTGELFF.

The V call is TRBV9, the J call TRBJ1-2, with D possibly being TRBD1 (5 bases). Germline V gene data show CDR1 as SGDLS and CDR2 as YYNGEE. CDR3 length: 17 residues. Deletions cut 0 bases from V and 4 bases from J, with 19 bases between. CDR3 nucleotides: TGTGCCAGCAGCGTAGGTCAATCTACGCAGGGCGGCTATGGCTACACCTTC. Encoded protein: CASSVGQSTQGGYGYTF.

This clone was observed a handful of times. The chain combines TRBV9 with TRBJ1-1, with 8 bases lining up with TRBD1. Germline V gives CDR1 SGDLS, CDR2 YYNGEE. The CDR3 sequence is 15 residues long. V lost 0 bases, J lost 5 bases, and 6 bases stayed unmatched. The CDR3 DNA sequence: TGTGCCAGCAGCGTAGGTCAGGGGGCGAAGACTGAAGCTTTCTTT. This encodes CASSVGQGAKTEAFF.

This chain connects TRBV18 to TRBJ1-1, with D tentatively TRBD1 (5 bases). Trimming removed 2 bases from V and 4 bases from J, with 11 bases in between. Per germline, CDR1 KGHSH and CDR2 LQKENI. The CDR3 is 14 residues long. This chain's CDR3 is CASSPDRGRTEAFF. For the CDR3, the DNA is TGTGCCAGCTCACCAGATAGGGGCCGCACTGAAGCTTTCTTT.

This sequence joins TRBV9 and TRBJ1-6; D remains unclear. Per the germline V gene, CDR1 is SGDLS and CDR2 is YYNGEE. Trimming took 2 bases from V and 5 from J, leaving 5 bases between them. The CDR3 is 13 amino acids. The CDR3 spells CASSVQNNSPLHF. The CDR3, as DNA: TGTGCCAGCAGCGTCCAGAATAATTCACCCCTCCACTTT.

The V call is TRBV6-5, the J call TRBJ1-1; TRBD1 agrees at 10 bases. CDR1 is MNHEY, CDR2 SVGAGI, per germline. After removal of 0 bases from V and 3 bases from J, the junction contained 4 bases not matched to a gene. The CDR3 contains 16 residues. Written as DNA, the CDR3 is TGTGCCAGCAGTTACTCTATAGGGACAGGGGACACTGAAGCTTTCTTT. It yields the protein CASSYSIGTGDTEAFF.

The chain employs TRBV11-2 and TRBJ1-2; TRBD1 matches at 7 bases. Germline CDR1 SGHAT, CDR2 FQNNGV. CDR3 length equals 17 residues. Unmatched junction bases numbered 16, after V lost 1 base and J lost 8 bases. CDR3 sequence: CASSLGPVEGQTTGYTF. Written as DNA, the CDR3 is TGTGCCAGCAGCTTAGGCCCCGTCGAGGGACAGACGACAGGCTACACCTTC.

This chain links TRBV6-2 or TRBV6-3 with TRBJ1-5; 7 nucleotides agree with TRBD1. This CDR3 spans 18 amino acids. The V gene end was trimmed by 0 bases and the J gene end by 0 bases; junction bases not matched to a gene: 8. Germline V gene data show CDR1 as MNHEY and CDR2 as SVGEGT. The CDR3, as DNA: TGTGCCAGCAGTTACTCGAGACAGGGAATCAATAGCAATCAGCCCCAGCATTTT. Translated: CASSYSRQGINSNQPQHF.

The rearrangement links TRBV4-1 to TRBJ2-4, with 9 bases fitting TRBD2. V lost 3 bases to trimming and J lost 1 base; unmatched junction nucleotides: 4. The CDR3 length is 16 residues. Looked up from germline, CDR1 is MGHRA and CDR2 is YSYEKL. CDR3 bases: TGCGCCAGCAGCCACCTCAGCGGGGGGGCCAAAAACATTCAGTACTTC. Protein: CASSHLSGGAKNIQYF.

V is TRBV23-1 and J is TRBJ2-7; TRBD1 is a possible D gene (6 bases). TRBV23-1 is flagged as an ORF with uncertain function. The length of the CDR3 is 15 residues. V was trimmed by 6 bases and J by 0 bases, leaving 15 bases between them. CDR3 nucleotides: TGCGCCAGCAGGGAACGAGACAGGCTCTCCTACGAGCAGTACTTC. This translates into CASRERDRLSYEQYF.

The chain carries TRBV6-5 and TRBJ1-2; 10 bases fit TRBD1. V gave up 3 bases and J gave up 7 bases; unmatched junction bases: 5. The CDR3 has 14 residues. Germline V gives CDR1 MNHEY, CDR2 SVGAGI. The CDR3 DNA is TGTGCCAGCAGTTATTTCGGGACAGGGGTTGGCTACACCTTC. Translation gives CASSYFGTGVGYTF.

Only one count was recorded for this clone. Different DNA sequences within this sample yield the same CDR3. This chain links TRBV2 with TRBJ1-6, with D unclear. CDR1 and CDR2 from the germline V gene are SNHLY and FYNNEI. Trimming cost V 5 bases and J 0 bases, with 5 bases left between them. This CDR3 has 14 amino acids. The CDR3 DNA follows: TGTGCCAGCAGTACAGACTCCTATAATTCACCCCTCCACTTT. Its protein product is CASSTDSYNSPLHF.

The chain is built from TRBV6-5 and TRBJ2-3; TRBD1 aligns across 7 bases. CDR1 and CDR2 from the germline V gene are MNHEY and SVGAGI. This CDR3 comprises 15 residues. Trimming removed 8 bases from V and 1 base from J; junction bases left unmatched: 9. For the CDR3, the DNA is TGTGCCAGCCGCCATAGAGGGGGCGGCACAGATACGCAGTATTTT. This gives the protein CASRHRGGGTDTQYF.

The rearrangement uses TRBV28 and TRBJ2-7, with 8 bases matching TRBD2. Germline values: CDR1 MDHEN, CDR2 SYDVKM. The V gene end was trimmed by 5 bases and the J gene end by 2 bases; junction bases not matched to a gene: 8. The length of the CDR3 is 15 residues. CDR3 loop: CASSPGGGPPYEQYF. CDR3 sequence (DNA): TGTGCCAGCAGTCCCGGGGGGGGGCCTCCCTACGAGCAGTACTTC.

Here the CDR3 reads CAISQDRGLIQPQHF. CDR3 coding DNA: TGTGCCATCAGTCAGGACAGGGGGCTGATTCAGCCCCAGCATTTT. J is TRBJ1-5 and V is TRBV10-3, with 11 bases aligning to TRBD1. V shed 5 bases and J 6 bases; nucleotides not matched to a gene: 6. From germline, CDR1 is ENHRY and CDR2 SYGVKD. This CDR3 has 15 residues.

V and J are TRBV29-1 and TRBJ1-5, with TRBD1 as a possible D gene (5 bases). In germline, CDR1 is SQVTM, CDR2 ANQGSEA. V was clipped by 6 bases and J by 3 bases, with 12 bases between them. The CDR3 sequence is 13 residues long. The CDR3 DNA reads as TGCAGCGTGGTGGACGGACACAATCAGCCCCAGCATTTT. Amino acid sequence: CSVVDGHNQPQHF.

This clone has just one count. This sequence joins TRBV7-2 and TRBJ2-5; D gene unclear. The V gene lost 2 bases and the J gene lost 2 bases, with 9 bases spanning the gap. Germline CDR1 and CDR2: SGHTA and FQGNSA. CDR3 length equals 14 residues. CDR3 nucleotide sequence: TGTGCCAGCAGCTTAATGGCTGCTCAAGAGACCCAGTACTTC. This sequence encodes CASSLMAAQETQYF. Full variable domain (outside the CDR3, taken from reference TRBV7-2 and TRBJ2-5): GAGVSQSPSNKVTEKGKDVELRCDPISGHTALYWYRQSLGQGLEFLIYFQGNSAPDKSGLPSDRFSAERTGGSVSTLTIQRTQQEDSAVYLCASSLMAAQETQYFGPGTRLLVL.